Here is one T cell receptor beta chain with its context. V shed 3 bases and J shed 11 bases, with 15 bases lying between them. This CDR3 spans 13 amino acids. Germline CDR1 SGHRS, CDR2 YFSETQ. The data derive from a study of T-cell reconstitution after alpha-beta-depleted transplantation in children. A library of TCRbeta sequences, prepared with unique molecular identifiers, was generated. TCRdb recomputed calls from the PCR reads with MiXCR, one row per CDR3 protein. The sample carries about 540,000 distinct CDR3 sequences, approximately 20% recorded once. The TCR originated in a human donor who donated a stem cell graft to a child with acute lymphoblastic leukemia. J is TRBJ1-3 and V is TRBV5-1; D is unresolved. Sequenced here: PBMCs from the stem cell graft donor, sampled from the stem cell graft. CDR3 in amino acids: CASSSEYEGSIYF. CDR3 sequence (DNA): TGCGCCAGCAGCTCGGAATACGAGGGCTCCATATATTTT. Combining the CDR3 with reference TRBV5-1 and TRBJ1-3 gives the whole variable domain KAGVTQTPRYLIKTRGQQVTLSCSPISGHRSVSWYQQTPGQGLQFLFEYFSETQRNKGNFPGRFSGRQFSNSRSEMNVSTLELGDSALYLCASSSEYEGSIYFGEGSWLTVV.